This T cell receptor beta chain was identified during a study of blood T cell repertoires in COVID-19. Study information: Samples taken during acute and convalescent COVID-19 were collected in the United States, Italy and Spain.

Original processing methods: Amplification from reference gene primers served as the basis for estimated nucleated cell counts. Profiling relied on immunoSEQ multiplex PCR, and the TCRdb table lists in-frame clones only, not all of them. Clone size and the V and J calls come from that table; the DNA yielded D and trimming. The repertoire includes 95,000 to 150,000 clones, less than 75% of them detected once, and 0.86% sits in the top ten. Germline V gives CDR1 MDHEN, CDR2 SYDVKM. V shed 7 bases and J shed 7 bases, with 17 bases lying between them. The CDR3 is made up of 15 amino acids. Specimen: peripheral blood. This receptor was obtained from a human donor with acute or convalescent COVID-19. The donor label of this sample is uncertain. The chain links TRBV28 to TRBJ1-6; D is unresolved. The CDR3 loop reads CASNPRISGNSPLHF. In DNA form, the CDR3 reads TGTGCCAGCAACCCCCGGATCTCAGGAAATTCACCCCTCCACTTT. The whole variable domain, filled in from reference TRBV28 and TRBJ1-6, reads DVKVTQSSRYLVKRTGEKVFLECVQDMDHENMFWYRQDPGLGLRLIYFSYDVKMKEKGDIPEGYSVSREKKERFSLILESASTNQTSMYLCASNPRISGNSPLHFGNGTRLTVT.